These 18 T cell receptor beta chains came from one sample sequenced in a study of cytomegalovirus exposure and HLA in healthy donors. Profiling relied on immunoSEQ multiplex PCR, and the TCRdb table lists in-frame clones only, not all of them. The data contain 150,000 to 200,000 clones, about four fifths of them singletons. Sequencing was performed on PBMCs. The receptors shown here come from a man aged 18 to 30 in good health and CMV-seropositive.

V is TRBV30 and J is TRBJ2-5; D perhaps matches TRBD1 (8 bases). Germline V gene data show CDR1 as GTSNPN and CDR2 as SVGIG (reference sequence). The ends were cut back, 5 bases at V and 5 bases at J, with 15 bases in the middle. This CDR3 contains 13 residues. Here the CDR3 DNA reads TGTGCCTGGGAACAGGGGGGGTTGGAGACCCAGTACTTC. This sequence encodes CAWEQGGLETQYF.

This chain uses TRBV29-1 with TRBJ2-3; 7 bases map to TRBD2. Germline-derived CDR1 and CDR2 are SQVTM and ANQGSEA. The CDR3 is made up of 16 amino acids. V trimming: 0 bases; J trimming: 1 base; junction bases outside the gene matches: 7. The CDR3: CSVEDLPSGGTDTQYF. CDR3 nucleotides: TGCAGCGTTGAAGATCTTCCGAGCGGGGGCACAGATACGCAGTATTTT.

The chain couples TRBV7-2 to TRBJ2-5; tentatively, D is TRBD2 (6 bases). From germline, CDR1 is SGHTA and CDR2 FQGNSA. V shed 5 bases and J shed 2 bases, with 12 bases lying between them. The CDR3 extends over 14 amino acids. CDR3 protein: CASSPLGGQETQYF. CDR3 coding DNA: TGTGCCAGCAGCCCGCTCGGAGGGCAAGAGACCCAGTACTTC.

V and J are TRBV2 and TRBJ2-1; D possibly corresponds to TRBD1 (6 bases). In germline, CDR1 is SNHLY, CDR2 FYNNEI. Trimming shortened V by 2 bases and J by 6 bases, and 14 bases separated the two germline ends. The CDR3 length is 15 residues. The CDR3 DNA reads TGTGCCAGCAGTGAAAGGGCTAGCAGGGGCAATGAGCAGTTCTTC. Amino acid sequence: CASSERASRGNEQFF. The full variable domain, rest sourced from reference TRBV2 and TRBJ2-1, is EPEVTQTPSHQVTQMGQEVILRCVPISNHLYFYWYRQILGQKVEFLVSFYNNEISEKSEIFDDQFSVERPDGSNFTLKIRSTKLEDSAMYFCASSERASRGNEQFFGPGTRLTVL.

The chain employs TRBV12-2 and TRBJ1-5; the D call TRBD1 from the table was never checked on the DNA. TRBV12-2 is marked as a pseudogene. The CDR3 contains 17 residues. As DNA, the CDR3 is TGTGCAAGTCGCTTCCCCCGGGCAGGGGGTAATGGTCAGCCCCAGCATTTT. Its protein product is CASRFPRAGGNGQPQHF.

V gene TRBV7-3 combines with J gene TRBJ2-1; 9 bases agree with TRBD1. Trimming cost V 7 bases and J 6 bases; bases outside gene matches: 7. Per germline, CDR1 SGHTA and CDR2 FQGTGA. The CDR3 spans 14 residues. The CDR3 DNA sequence: TGTGCCAGCAACACAGGGGGCGCGGGCAATGAGCAGTTCTTC. Translation: CASNTGGAGNEQFF.

The V gene is TRBV7-8, the J gene TRBJ1-2; the match to TRBD1 covers 10 bases. V trimming: 5 bases; J trimming: 4 bases; junction bases outside the gene matches: 7. From germline, CDR1 is SGHVS and CDR2 FQNEAQ. The CDR3 is 15 amino acids. CDR3 DNA sequence: TGTGCCAGCAGCCCATCTGGGACAGGGGCCTATGGCTACACCTTC. It yields the protein CASSPSGTGAYGYTF. The variable domain in full, with the rest retrieved from reference TRBV7-8 and TRBJ1-2, is GAGVSQSPRYKVAKRGQDVALRCDPISGHVSLFWYQQALGQGPEFLTYFQNEAQLDKSGLPSDRFFAERPEGSVSTLKIQRTQQEDSAVYLCASSPSGTGAYGYTFGSGTRLTVV.

Regarding this clone: A junction boundary mismatches the germline segment, possibly from a read error. The genes are TRBV7-2 and TRBJ1-1; no clear D gene. Germline CDR1 is SGHTA and CDR2 is FQGNSA. The length of the CDR3 is 15 residues. CDR3 loop: CASSLVGGRNSEAFF. Here the CDR3 DNA reads TGTGCCAGCAGCTTAGTGGGCGGGCGGAACTCTGAAGCTTTCTTT.

The chain couples TRBV10-3 to TRBJ2-3; 7 bases are shared with TRBD1. The length of the CDR3 is 16 residues. The V segment lost 3 bases and the J segment 2 bases; nucleotides outside the gene matches: 8. CDR1 and CDR2 from the germline V gene are ENHRY and SYGVKD. The chain's CDR3 is CAISENRGMFTDTQYF. The CDR3, as DNA: TGTGCCATCAGTGAAAACAGGGGCATGTTCACAGATACGCAGTATTTT.

There are a few counts of this clone. In nucleotides, the CDR3 is TGTGCCAGCAGCTTAAATACAGGGTGGGGTGTGACGCAGTATTTT. It specifies CASSLNTGWGVTQYF. The chain combines TRBV7-2 with TRBJ2-3, with a weak D call TRBD1 (6 bases). Trimming took off 2 bases at V and 9 bases at J, with 18 bases between the two ends. The CDR3 loop spans 15 amino acids. Germline CDR1 reads SGHTA; CDR2 reads FQGNSA.

The V call is TRBV28, the J call TRBJ2-7, with 8 bases aligning to TRBD1. The CDR3 covers 15 residues. Germline assignment: CDR1 MDHEN and CDR2 SYDVKM. The J segment lost 3 bases and the V segment lost 6 bases, leaving 10 bases of the junction unmatched. The CDR3, as DNA: TGTGCCAGCAGCCCCCCGGTGGGGACAGGCTACGAGCAGTACTTC. Translating it yields CASSPPVGTGYEQYF.

This chain joins TRBV7-8 and TRBJ1-4; the D gene is possibly TRBD1 (6 bases). Per the germline V gene, CDR1 is SGHVS and CDR2 is FQNEAQ. V lost 5 bases and J lost 8, with 21 bases in between. The CDR3 spans 16 residues. For the CDR3, the DNA is TGTGCCAGCAGCCTTACGGGGGGCAGTCTACGAGAAAAACTGTTTTTT. Encoded protein: CASSLTGGSLREKLFF.

This clone was counted a single time. This chain joins TRBV7-2 and TRBJ2-1; 8 nucleotides agree with TRBD2. CDR1 and CDR2 (germline): SGHTA, FQGNSA. The CDR3 sequence is 16 residues long. The junction had 6 bases not matched to a gene; V was cut back by 2 bases and J by 3 bases. CDR3 sequence reads: CASSLLSAGGYNEQFF. Written as DNA, the CDR3 is TGTGCCAGCAGCTTACTTAGCGCGGGAGGCTACAATGAGCAGTTCTTC. Using reference TRBV7-2 and TRBJ2-1 for the parts outside the CDR3, the full variable domain is GAGVSQSPSNKVTEKGKDVELRCDPISGHTALYWYRQSLGQGLEFLIYFQGNSAPDKSGLPSDRFSAERTGGSVSTLTIQRTQQEDSAVYLCASSLLSAGGYNEQFFGPGTRLTVL.

This chain uses TRBV28 with TRBJ2-7, with a weak D call TRBD2 (6 bases). V lost 6 bases and J 6 bases, leaving 12 bases between the germline ends. Germline lookup yields CDR1 MDHEN and CDR2 SYDVKM. The CDR3 loop spans 12 amino acids. CDR3 nucleotides: TGTGCCAGCAGCCCGGCGGGAACCGAGCAGTACTTC. This sequence encodes CASSPAGTEQYF.

The V and J genes are TRBV6-5 and TRBJ2-2; TRBD2 matches 9 bases. Trimming cost V 4 bases and J 5 bases; bases outside gene matches: 5. The germline V gene encodes CDR1 MNHEY and CDR2 SVGAGI. The CDR3 contains 15 residues. The CDR3 sequence is CASSSSGLATGELFF. Written as DNA, the CDR3 is TGTGCCAGCAGTTCCTCGGGACTAGCAACCGGGGAGCTGTTTTTT.

In its sample, this clone was seen once. V and J are TRBV13 and TRBJ2-2, with 11 bases aligning to TRBD2. V trimming: 0 bases; J trimming: 4 bases; junction bases outside the gene matches: 4. The CDR3 covers 17 residues. From germline, CDR1 is PRHDT and CDR2 FYEKMQ (reference sequence). In DNA, the CDR3 is TGTGCCAGCAGCTTAGGGTCTAGCGGGAGGATCACCGGGGAGCTGTTTTTT. It encodes CASSLGSSGRITGELFF.

V and J are TRBV5-5 and TRBJ2-2, with D possibly being TRBD1 (6 bases). This CDR3 has 15 residues. V gave up 0 bases and J gave up 1 base, with 7 bases separating them. Germline V gives CDR1 SGHKS, CDR2 YYEKEE (reference sequence). CDR3 protein: CASSLVQGNTGELFF. The CDR3 DNA reads TGTGCCAGCAGCTTGGTACAGGGGAACACCGGGGAGCTGTTTTTT.

This chain links TRBV28 with TRBJ2-7; a possible D gene is TRBD2 (6 bases). CDR1 is MDHEN and CDR2 is SYDVKM in the germline V gene. The CDR3 sequence is 15 residues long. V lost 5 bases to trimming and J lost 5 bases, with 19 bases between them. This chain's CDR3 is CASSLPRQGGHEQYF. Here the CDR3 DNA reads TGTGCCAGCAGTCTTCCCCGGCAGGGAGGCCACGAGCAGTACTTC.